This T cell receptor (beta chain) is drawn from a study of blood T cells in healthy people across ages. Study-level points and caveats: Correlation between TCR beta diversity and naive T cell percentage was strong.

In regard to this clonotype: Antigen specificity is unknown.

CDR1 DFQATT and CDR2 SNEGSKA come from the germline V gene (reference sequence). The CDR3 contains 12 residues. V lost 3 bases, J lost 4 bases, and 8 bases lay in between. Through a sample-barcoded 5' primer and a J-beta primer mix, a second PCR was run for roughly 7 to 11 cycles. Template switching added a 12-random-nucleotide identifier to every cDNA molecule. TCRdb reprocessed the 5' RACE reads with MiXCR, giving one entry per CDR3 protein. Among 1 million or so distinct CDR3 sequences listed, 35% to 55% were seen once. This TCR derives from a woman aged 60-75 years in good health. Source material: blood. The chain is built from TRBV20-1 and TRBJ2-3; no reliable D call. DNA of the CDR3: TGCAGTGCTAGGAACAAAGCAGATACGCAGTATTTT. Residues: CSARNKADTQYF.